This T cell receptor beta chain emerged from a study of blood T cell repertoires in COVID-19. Per germline, CDR1 MNHNY and CDR2 SVGAGI (reference sequence). The CDR3 totals 13 residues. V dropped 7 bases and J dropped 4 bases, with 13 bases sitting between them. The repertoire was sequenced with immunoSEQ multiplex PCR; TCRdb's copy has only in-frame clones and lacks some. The top ten clones hold about 9.4% of a sample with 13,000 or so clones, approximately 70% of them seen once. The TCR sequence derives from a man aged 55 to 70 with COVID-19, enrolled during active disease. Material: peripheral blood. V gene TRBV6-6 combines with J gene TRBJ1-2; a weak D match, TRBD1 (5 bases). The CDR3 loop reads CASNSRESYGYTF. For the CDR3, the DNA is TGTGCCAGCAACTCCAGGGAATCCTATGGCTACACCTTC.